The clone carrying this T cell receptor beta chain was recorded once. The antigen is undetermined. PCR amplification relied on 60 Vbeta primers (plus 13 Jbeta primers). Clones were sequenced by immunoSEQ multiplex PCR, and TCRdb holds only the in-frame ones, with some missing. Of some 120,000 clones in the sample, 81% are singletons; the top ten hold 3% to 5%. These data come from a study of cytomegalovirus exposure and HLA in healthy donors. There are 13 residues in the CDR3. The ends were cut back, 4 bases at V and 2 bases at J, with 8 bases in the middle. In germline, CDR1 is MRHNA, CDR2 SNTAGT. Whole-study findings and limits: With DRB1 most and HLA-C fewest, TCR association rates differed between HLA loci in a later analysis. A missense DCLRE1C variant was associated with V- and J-gene trimming of TCR beta chains in a later analysis, and an independent cohort replicated the association. Later work associated around 18,000 TCR beta sequences with HLA alleles at 0.05 false discovery rate. A previous analysis found most TCR beta V segments productive roughly 90% or roughly 30% of the time.

The receptor's source is a woman in her twenties or thirties in good health and CMV-seronegative. Sequenced material: PBMCs. The chain links TRBV6-4 to TRBJ1-1; tentative D call: TRBD1 (5 bases). CDR3 in amino acids: CASSVTANTEAFF. Here the CDR3 DNA reads TGTGCCAGCAGTGTGACAGCCAACACTGAAGCTTTCTTT.